This TCR beta chain was captured in a study of T cell responses to AZD1222 COVID-19 vaccine. Study-wide findings and caveats: At 160-218 and 743-854, vaccine-associated CD4 TCRs were dominant, and they spanned spike. Two AZD1222 administrations were followed by greater Spike-specific TCR breadth and depth.

Sequencing was performed with immunoSEQ multiplex PCR; in TCRdb, only in-frame clones are kept and a portion is missing. In the table there are over 120,000 clones, roughly 90% of which are singletons. On this clone: Its antigen remains unidentified.

Germline assignment: CDR1 ENHRY and CDR2 SYGVKD. The V and J ends lost 4 bases and 9 bases, in that order; junction bases with no gene match: 10. The CDR3 length is 15 residues. This receptor was taken from an adult who received the AZD1222 COVID-19 vaccine. Material: peripheral blood, obtained 28 days after the second AZD1222 dose. The chain is built from TRBV10-3 and TRBJ2-1; 9 bases fit TRBD2. CDR3 sequence: CAISGVGGRATEQFF. CDR3 coding DNA: TGTGCCATCAGTGGGGTCGGCGGGAGGGCCACTGAGCAGTTCTTC.